This TCR beta chain appears in the sequencing data of a study of T cell changes during pregnancy in multiple sclerosis. Method: immunoSEQ multiplex PCR; TCRdb's copy keeps in-frame clones and lacks some. This table has around 56,000 clones, around nine tenths appearing once. The CDR3 totals 13 residues. V trimming: 6 bases; J trimming: 8 bases; junction bases outside the gene matches: 7. CDR1 is MNHNS and CDR2 is SASEGT in the germline V gene. The sequencing used peripheral blood, collected after pregnancy. This clonotype originated in a female donor with multiple sclerosis, enrolled in a pregnancy study. J is TRBJ2-1 and V is TRBV6-1, with 7 bases matching TRBD1. In DNA, the CDR3 is TGTGCCAGCAGCGCGACAGGGTGGGATGAGCAGTTCTTC. Protein: CASSATGWDEQFF.